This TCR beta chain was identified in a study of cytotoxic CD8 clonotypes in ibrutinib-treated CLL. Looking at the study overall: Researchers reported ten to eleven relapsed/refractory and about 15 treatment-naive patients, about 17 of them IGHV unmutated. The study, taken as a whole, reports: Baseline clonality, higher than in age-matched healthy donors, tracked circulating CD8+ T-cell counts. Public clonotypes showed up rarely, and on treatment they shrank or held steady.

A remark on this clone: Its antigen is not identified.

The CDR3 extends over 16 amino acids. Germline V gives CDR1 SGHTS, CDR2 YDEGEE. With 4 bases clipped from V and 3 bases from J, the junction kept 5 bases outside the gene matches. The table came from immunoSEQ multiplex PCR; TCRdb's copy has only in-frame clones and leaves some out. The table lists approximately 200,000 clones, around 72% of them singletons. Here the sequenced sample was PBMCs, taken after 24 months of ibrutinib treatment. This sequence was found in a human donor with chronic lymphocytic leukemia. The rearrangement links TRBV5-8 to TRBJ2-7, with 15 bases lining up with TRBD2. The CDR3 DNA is TGTGCCAGCAGCCCGCGGACTAGCGGGAGGGTCTACGAGCAGTACTTC. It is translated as CASSPRTSGRVYEQYF.